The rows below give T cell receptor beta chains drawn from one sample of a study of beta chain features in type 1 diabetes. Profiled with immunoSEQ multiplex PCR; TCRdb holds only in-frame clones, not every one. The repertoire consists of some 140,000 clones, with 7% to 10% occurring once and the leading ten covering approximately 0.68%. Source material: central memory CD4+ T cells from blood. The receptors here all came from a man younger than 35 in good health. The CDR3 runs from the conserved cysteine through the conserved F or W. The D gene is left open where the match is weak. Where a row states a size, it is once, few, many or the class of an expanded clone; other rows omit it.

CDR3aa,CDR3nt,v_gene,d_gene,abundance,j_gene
CASSLGDFATDTQYF,TGTGCCAGCAGCTTAGGGGACTTCGCCACAGATACGCAGTATTTT,TRBV7-9,.,few,TRBJ2-3
CASSEHDF,TGTGCCAGCAGCGAACATGACTTC,TRBV7-8,.,few,TRBJ1-2
CASSQQGASYGYTF,TGCGCCAGCAGCCAACAGGGGGCAAGCTATGGCTACACCTTC,TRBV4-1,TRBD1,few,TRBJ1-2
CASSQTGQGRTDTQYF,TGCGCCAGCAGCCAGACTGGACAGGGTCGGACAGATACGCAGTATTTT,TRBV4-3,TRBD1,.,TRBJ2-3
CASSLRETQYF,TGTGCCAGCAGCTTACGGGAGACCCAGTACTTC,TRBV11-3,.,few,TRBJ2-5
CAISPGQGPNEQFF,TGTGCCATCAGCCCGGGACAGGGGCCCAATGAGCAGTTCTTC,TRBV10-3,TRBD1,few,TRBJ2-1
CASSLGQGRGQPQHF,TGTGCCAGCAGCTTAGGTCAGGGTAGGGGTCAGCCCCAGCATTTT,TRBV7-2,.,.,TRBJ1-5
CASSLDLGSGQFF,TGTGCCAGCAGCTTAGATCTGGGCTCAGGGCAGTTCTTC,TRBV11-2,.,many,TRBJ2-1
CASSPLTSNTEAFF,TGTGCCAGCTCACCCCTGACTTCGAACACTGAAGCTTTCTTT,TRBV18,.,.,TRBJ1-1
CASSPPGPTGAGELFF,TGTGCCAGCAGCCCCCCCGGCCCGACCGGGGCCGGGGAGCTGTTTTTT,TRBV21-1,.,few,TRBJ2-2
CASSWGVVAGSQETQYF,TGCGCCAGCAGCTGGGGCGTGGTGGCGGGGAGCCAAGAGACCCAGTACTTC,TRBV5-1,.,few,TRBJ2-5
CAWRGQGSNQPQHF,TGTGCCTGGAGGGGACAGGGAAGCAATCAGCCCCAGCATTTT,TRBV30,TRBD1,few,TRBJ1-5
CASSSRLAGSYEQYF,TGTGCCAGCAGTTCAAGACTAGCGGGGTCCTACGAGCAGTACTTC,TRBV2,TRBD2,few,TRBJ2-7
CASSWDIQVSTEAFF,TGTGCCAGCAGTTGGGACATCCAGGTGAGCACTGAAGCTTTCTTT,TRBV2,.,.,TRBJ1-1
CASTSGQGTGELFF,TGTGCCAGCACCTCAGGACAGGGGACCGGGGAGCTGTTTTTT,TRBV5-6,TRBD1,few,TRBJ2-2
CASSLGPARDGYTF,TGTGCCAGCAGCTTAGGTCCCGCTCGGGATGGCTACACCTTC,TRBV7-9,.,.,TRBJ1-2
CASSSTGGGYEQYF,TGTGCCAGCTCATCCACAGGGGGGGGCTACGAGCAGTACTTC,TRBV18,.,.,TRBJ2-7
CASSVEGVYEQYF,TGTGCCAGCAGTGTTGAGGGCGTCTACGAGCAGTACTTC,TRBV6-1,.,few,TRBJ2-7
CASSQDLAGGLNEQFF,TGTGCCAGCAGCCAAGATCTAGCGGGGGGCCTCAATGAGCAGTTCTTC,TRBV4-2,TRBD2,.,TRBJ2-1
CASSQDTGYHEQYF,TGTGCCAGCAGCCAAGACACAGGGTACCACGAGCAGTACTTC,TRBV14,.,few,TRBJ2-7
CASRLLGQGNEQYF,TGTGCCAGCAGACTCCTCGGACAGGGAAACGAGCAGTACTTC,TRBV5-4,TRBD1,.,TRBJ2-7
CASSELAGVGEAFF,TGTGCCAGCAGTGAACTCGCAGGGGTGGGTGAAGCTTTCTTT,TRBV28,.,.,TRBJ1-1
CASSVEDRGNTGELFF,TGTGCCAGCAGCGTAGAGGACAGGGGTAACACCGGGGAGCTGTTTTTT,TRBV9,TRBD1,few,TRBJ2-2
CATSREEGIYEQYF,TGTGCCACCAGCAGAGAGGAGGGTATCTACGAGCAGTACTTC,TRBV15,.,.,TRBJ2-7
CASSETVNTEAFF,TGTGCCAGCAGTGAAACGGTGAACACTGAAGCTTTCTTT,TRBV2,.,.,TRBJ1-1
CASSPHAGGRVVEQFF,TGCGCCAGCAGCCCCCATGCGGGGGGGCGGGTGGTCGAGCAGTTCTTC,TRBV4-1,TRBD2,.,TRBJ2-1
CASSGTVFSGANVLTF,TGTGCCAGTAGCGGGACAGTTTTCTCTGGGGCCAACGTCCTGACTTTC,TRBV19,TRBD1,.,TRBJ2-6
CASSLETGAGYTF,TGTGCCAGCAGCTTGGAGACAGGGGCTGGCTACACCTTC,TRBV5-4,TRBD1,.,TRBJ1-2
CASSPGTFEKLFF,TGTGCCAGCAGTCCCGGGACATTTGAAAAACTGTTTTTT,TRBV27,.,few,TRBJ1-4
CASSYSGQRDNSPLHF,TGTGCCAGCAGTTACTCGGGACAGCGGGATAATTCACCCCTCCACTTT,TRBV6-6,TRBD1,few,TRBJ1-6
CASSIGTHRETQYF,TGTGCCAGCAGCATTGGGACACACAGAGAGACCCAGTACTTC,TRBV7-6,.,.,TRBJ2-5
CASSLLASGANVLTF,TGTGCCAGCAGTTTATTGGCCTCTGGGGCCAACGTCCTGACTTTC,TRBV27,.,many,TRBJ2-6
CASSSGQGNYGYTF,TGTGCCAGCAGCTCGGGACAGGGAAACTATGGCTACACCTTC,TRBV9,TRBD1,few,TRBJ1-2
CASSLEGQGKEETQYF,TGCGCCAGCAGCTTGGAGGGGCAGGGTAAAGAGGAGACCCAGTACTTC,TRBV5-1,.,few,TRBJ2-5
CASSLGQGYGYTF,TGCGCCAGCAGCCTCGGACAGGGATATGGCTACACCTTC,TRBV4-1,TRBD1,few,TRBJ1-2
CASSLAVSTDTQYF,TGTGCCAGCAGCTTGGCGGTCAGCACAGATACGCAGTATTTT,TRBV5-4,.,few,TRBJ2-3
CAISELAGVQETQYF,TGTGCCATCAGTGAGCTAGCGGGAGTCCAAGAGACCCAGTACTTC,TRBV10-3,TRBD2,.,TRBJ2-5
CASSYSGGGTNEQFF,TGTGCCAGCAGTTACTCGGGCGGGGGTACAAATGAGCAGTTCTTC,TRBV6-8,TRBD2,few,TRBJ2-1
CASSVAGKDTQYF,TGTGCCAGCAGCGTAGCAGGGAAGGATACGCAGTATTTT,TRBV9,.,.,TRBJ2-3
CASSRWRGLGDTQYF,TGCGCCAGCAGTCGTTGGAGGGGGCTAGGGGATACGCAGTATTTT,TRBV23-1,.,few,TRBJ2-3
CASSSGTGDHGYTF,TGTGCCAGCAGCTCCGGGACAGGGGACCATGGCTACACCTTC,TRBV9,TRBD1,few,TRBJ1-2
CASSQGYVHSGTDTQYF,TGCGCCAGCAGCCAGGGCTACGTCCATTCCGGCACAGATACGCAGTATTTT,TRBV4-3,.,.,TRBJ2-3
CASSLGNLKGASEAFF,TGTGCCAGCAGCTTAGGAAATTTGAAGGGGGCTTCTGAAGCTTTCTTT,TRBV11-2,TRBD1,.,TRBJ1-1
CASSEGVRAGGTDTQYF,TGTGCCAGCAGTGAAGGGGTTCGGGCAGGGGGCACAGATACGCAGTATTTT,TRBV6-1,.,.,TRBJ2-3
CASSPQGTGNTIYF,TGTGCCAGCAGCCCGCAGGGGACGGGAAACACCATATATTTT,TRBV9,.,.,TRBJ1-3
CASTPWGGSDTQYF,TGTGCCAGCACCCCCTGGGGGGGCTCAGATACGCAGTATTTT,TRBV7-3,.,many,TRBJ2-3
CASRQGGNEKLFF,TGTGCCAGCAGACAGGGGGGGAATGAAAAACTGTTTTTT,TRBV6-5,TRBD1,.,TRBJ1-4
CASRTQGLEYNEQFF,TGTGCCAGCAGGACACAGGGTCTCGAATACAATGAGCAGTTCTTC,TRBV6-5,.,.,TRBJ2-1
CASRGDREGQETQYF,TGTGCCAGCAGAGGGGACAGGGAAGGCCAAGAGACCCAGTACTTC,TRBV6-5,TRBD1,.,TRBJ2-5
CASSSPGLVANEQFF,TGTGCCAGCAGCTCACCGGGACTCGTAGCGAATGAGCAGTTCTTC,TRBV7-9,.,few,TRBJ2-1
CASSFVAGIYNEQFF,TGTGCCAGCAGCTTCGTAGCGGGTATTTACAATGAGCAGTTCTTC,TRBV7-9,TRBD2,many,TRBJ2-1
CASSLAVGTGGDEQYF,TGCGCCAGCAGCTTGGCTGTCGGGACAGGGGGCGACGAGCAGTACTTC,TRBV5-1,TRBD1,.,TRBJ2-7
CASRRQDNYGYTF,TGTGCCAGCAGGAGACAGGATAACTATGGCTACACCTTC,TRBV6-5,.,.,TRBJ1-2
CASSPPGVRETEAFF,TGTGCCAGCAGCCCCCCGGGGGTTCGGGAAACTGAAGCTTTCTTT,TRBV7-3,.,.,TRBJ1-1
CASTLRGRGYGYTF,TGTGCCAGCACTCTCCGCGGACGGGGCTATGGCTACACCTTC,TRBV6-5,.,.,TRBJ1-2
CASSLGREWDGYTF,TGCGCCAGCAGCTTGGGCAGGGAATGGGATGGCTACACCTTC,TRBV5-1,.,.,TRBJ1-2